These 28 T cell receptor beta chains originate from one sample sequenced in a study of OX40 agonist ivuxolimab in advanced cancers. Clones were sequenced by immunoSEQ multiplex PCR, and TCRdb holds only the in-frame ones, with some missing. The sample lists roughly 64,000 clones; about 89% were seen once. The source was CD4+ or CD8+ T cells sorted from blood, collected in a trial of the OX40 agonist ivuxolimab. The receptors shown here come from an adult with an advanced solid tumor such as melanoma, head and neck, liver or kidney cancer.

This clone was seen more than once but under ten times. The rearrangement uses TRBV5-4 and TRBJ1-1; possible D gene TRBD1, 5 bases. The CDR3 has 14 residues. The germline V and J ends were trimmed by 6 bases and 2 bases, with 14 bases remaining between them. The V gene's germline CDR1 is SGHNT and CDR2 YYREEE (reference sequence). CDR3: CASIPGQGNTEAFF. For the CDR3, the DNA is TGTGCCAGCATCCCTGGGCAGGGCAACACTGAAGCTTTCTTT.

The chain recombines TRBV6-1 with TRBJ2-5; unclear D gene. Trimming stripped 9 bases from V and 0 bases from J, with 11 bases between. Germline V gene sequence: CDR1 MNHNS, CDR2 SASEGT. The CDR3 has 13 residues. The CDR3 nucleotides read TGTGCCAGTAAAGTCAGCCACCAAGAGACCCAGTACTTC. Translated, it gives CASKVSHQETQYF.

The chain has TRBV19 and TRBJ1-2; TRBD1 aligns across 8 bases. The CDR3 consists of 16 residues. Germline V CDR1 and CDR2: LNHDA, SQIVND (reference sequence). J gave up 0 bases and V 10 bases, and 13 bases lay outside the gene matches. The CDR3 DNA is TGTGCCACTCTACCGCAGGGGGCTGGGGCTAACTATGGCTACACCTTC. Amino acid sequence: CATLPQGAGANYGYTF.

V is TRBV19 and J is TRBJ1-4, with 7 bases fitting TRBD1. Looked up from germline, CDR1 is LNHDA and CDR2 is SQIVND (reference sequence). Trimming took 10 bases from V and 8 from J; bases not matched to a gene: 10. This CDR3 is built from 13 residues. CDR3 sequence reads: CATQRGLGEKLFF. CDR3 nucleotide sequence: TGTGCCACCCAAAGGGGGCTAGGGGAAAAACTGTTTTTT.

The rearrangement links TRBV18 to TRBJ2-3; a weak D match, TRBD1 (6 bases). CDR1 and CDR2 (germline): KGHSH, LQKENI. The V gene lost 2 bases and the J gene lost 5 bases, with 14 bases spanning the gap. CDR3 length: 15 residues. The CDR3 DNA reads TGTGCCAGCTCACCAACGGGACAAGCGCTAGATACGCAGTATTTT. Its protein is CASSPTGQALDTQYF.

V gene TRBV7-9 combines with J gene TRBJ2-5; D is ambiguous. The CDR3 runs to 12 residues. Germline assignment: CDR1 SEHNR and CDR2 FQNEAQ (reference sequence). V lost 4 bases to trimming and J lost 5 bases, with 8 bases between them. CDR3 sequence reads: CASSSLGETQYF. The CDR3 bases are TGTGCCAGCAGCTCCCTGGGGGAGACCCAGTACTTC.

The V and J genes are TRBV20-1 and TRBJ1-1; D is unresolved. The V gene's germline CDR1 is DFQATT and CDR2 SNEGSKA (reference sequence). V dropped 3 bases and J dropped 8 bases, with 10 bases sitting between them. The CDR3 consists of 11 residues. Written as DNA, the CDR3 is TGCAGTGCTAGCGGACCACGCGAAGCTTTCTTT. It codes for CSASGPREAFF.

V is TRBV6-1 and J is TRBJ1-4; TRBD1 might be the D (6 bases). Germline CDR1 and CDR2: MNHNS and SASEGT. The V gene lost 4 bases and the J gene lost 8 bases, with 14 bases spanning the gap. The CDR3 contains 14 residues. CDR3 coding DNA: TGTGCCAGCAGTGTTACAGGGCTAGGCGAAAAACTGTTTTTT. Protein: CASSVTGLGEKLFF.

V usage is TRBV15 and J usage is TRBJ2-3, with TRBD2 as a possible D gene (5 bases). The CDR3 totals 17 residues. Germline V CDR1 and CDR2: LNHNV, YYDKDF (reference sequence). Between the trimmed V and J ends, which lost 4 bases and 4 bases, there was a span of 21 bases. CDR3 nucleotides: TGTGCCACCAGCACTCCACTACTAGTAAGTTGGTCAGATACGCAGTATTTT. Protein: CATSTPLLVSWSDTQYF.

The V gene is TRBV27, the J gene TRBJ1-1; D is uncertain. The V gene's germline CDR1 is MNHEY and CDR2 SMNVEV (reference sequence). The length of the CDR3 is 13 residues. V shed 5 bases and J shed 0 bases, with 7 bases lying between them. The CDR3 sequence is CASSVTVNTEAFF. The CDR3, as DNA: TGTGCCAGCAGTGTTACAGTGAACACTGAAGCTTTCTTT.

The chain carries TRBV5-5 and TRBJ2-7; 8 positions agree with TRBD2. After removal of 2 bases from V and 2 bases from J, the junction contained 9 bases not matched to a gene. The V gene's germline CDR1 is SGHKS and CDR2 YYEKEE (reference sequence). The CDR3 is 16 amino acids. The CDR3 here is CASSLPRLARTYEQYF. The CDR3 DNA follows: TGTGCCAGCAGCTTACCCCGACTAGCGAGGACCTACGAGCAGTACTTC.

V and J are TRBV7-2 and TRBJ2-1; D not resolved. CDR1 is SGHTA, CDR2 FQGNSA, per germline. The CDR3 sequence is 13 residues long. Trimming cost V 1 base and J 5 bases, with 6 bases left between them. The CDR3 DNA follows: TGTGCCAGCAGCTTAGATATGGACAATGAGCAGTTCTTC. Protein product: CASSLDMDNEQFF.

V usage is TRBV6-6 and J usage is TRBJ2-1; a possible D gene is TRBD2 (6 bases). Germline values: CDR1 MNHNY, CDR2 SVGAGI (reference sequence). The CDR3 is 15 residues long. Trimming took 2 bases from V and 2 from J, leaving 10 bases between them. The CDR3 is CASSYGSGAYNEQFF. CDR3 DNA: TGTGCCAGCAGTTACGGTAGCGGTGCCTACAATGAGCAGTTCTTC.

The V call is TRBV19, the J call TRBJ2-2; D remains ambiguous. Germline V gene sequence: CDR1 LNHDA, CDR2 SQIVND (reference sequence). Trimming removed 7 bases from V and 4 bases from J, with 10 bases in between. This CDR3 is built from 13 residues. This CDR3 is CASNLWGTGELFF. In nucleotides, the CDR3 is TGTGCCAGTAACCTATGGGGCACCGGGGAGCTGTTTTTT.

The J gene is TRBJ2-5, the V gene TRBV10-1, with 8 bases fitting TRBD2. This CDR3 is built from 17 residues. The germline V gene encodes CDR1 WNHNN and CDR2 SYGVQD (reference sequence). Germline trimming cut 6 bases from V and 1 base from J; bases unmatched to any gene: 13. The CDR3 nucleotides read TGCGCCAGCAGCGATAGCGGGACCCTACTCACCCAAGAGACCCAGTACTTC. Residues: CASSDSGTLLTQETQYF.

The chain joins TRBV4-2 to TRBJ2-3, with D unresolved. Germline CDR1 is LGHNA and CDR2 is YNFKEQ. Between the trimmed V and J ends, which lost 0 bases and 10 bases, there was a span of 8 bases. CDR3 length: 12 residues. The CDR3 DNA sequence: TGTGCCAGCAGCCAAGAACTTGGGTCGCAGTATTTT. Translated, it gives CASSQELGSQYF.

The chain employs TRBV28 and TRBJ1-2, with 10 bases that match TRBD1. With 5 bases clipped from V and 3 bases from J, the junction kept 6 bases outside the gene matches. The germline V gene has CDR1 MDHEN and CDR2 SYDVKM. The CDR3 has 15 amino acids. The CDR3 sequence: CASSQPGTGDYGYTF. The CDR3 DNA is TGTGCCAGCAGTCAACCCGGGACAGGGGACTATGGCTACACCTTC.

The chain combines TRBV7-2 with TRBJ2-5; D not resolved. Per germline, CDR1 SGHTA and CDR2 FQGNSA. V lost 1 base to trimming and J lost 14 bases, with 11 bases between them. The CDR3 extends over 11 amino acids. In DNA form, the CDR3 reads TGTGCCAGCAGCTTAGGTCCAAGGGCTTACTTC. Its protein is CASSLGPRAYF.

The V call is TRBV18, the J call TRBJ1-1, with D unclear. Deletions cut 0 bases from V and 5 bases from J, with 13 bases between. Germline V gives CDR1 KGHSH, CDR2 LQKENI. The CDR3 is 15 amino acids. The CDR3 DNA reads TGTGCCAGCTCACCACCGGAGGGTCGTGCGACTGAAGCTTTCTTT. Amino acid sequence: CASSPPEGRATEAFF.

Comment on this clone: The same CDR3 arises from other DNA sequences in this sample as well. The genes are TRBV7-3 and TRBJ2-1, with 9 bases matching TRBD1. V shed 5 bases, J shed 4 bases, and the junction held 3 bases outside the gene matches. This CDR3 is built from 14 residues. Per the germline V gene, CDR1 is SGHTA and CDR2 is FQGTGA. CDR3 bases: TGTGCCAGCAGCCTGGGGACAGGGTACAATGAGCAGTTCTTC. Translated: CASSLGTGYNEQFF.

The rearrangement links TRBV11-2 to TRBJ1-1; D perhaps matches TRBD1 (5 bases). V shed 5 bases and J shed 4 bases, with 14 bases lying between them. This CDR3 region has 14 residues. CDR1 SGHAT and CDR2 FQNNGV come from the germline V gene. The CDR3 loop reads CASSPRRQSTEAFF. As DNA, the CDR3 is TGTGCCAGCAGCCCACGAAGACAGAGCACTGAAGCTTTCTTT.

The chain joins TRBV9 to TRBJ1-5; D is perhaps TRBD1 (6 bases). The CDR3 is 16 residues long. Germline-derived CDR1 and CDR2 are SGDLS and YYNGEE. The V end lost 0 bases, the J end lost 6 bases, and 16 bases lay between the germline ends. The CDR3 protein is CASSVDRVEGGQPQHF. The CDR3 bases are TGTGCCAGCAGCGTAGACAGGGTAGAAGGGGGTCAGCCCCAGCATTTT.

V and J are TRBV4-1 and TRBJ2-2, with 9 bases lining up with TRBD2. CDR3 length: 17 residues. Per germline, CDR1 MGHRA and CDR2 YSYEKL. J was trimmed by 0 bases and V by 0 bases; bases with no gene match: 2. CDR3 DNA sequence: TGCGCCAGCAGCCAAGACCCTAGCGGGGCGAACACCGGGGAGCTGTTTTTT. This codes for CASSQDPSGANTGELFF.

The rearrangement links TRBV4-1 to TRBJ1-2; TRBD1 aligns across 8 bases. Germline V gene sequence: CDR1 MGHRA, CDR2 YSYEKL. V gave up 0 bases and J gave up 8 bases; unmatched junction bases: 8. CDR3 length: 15 amino acids. In DNA, the CDR3 is TGCGCCAGCAGCCAAGATGGCCAGGGGGCGTTCGGCTACACCTTC. Its protein is CASSQDGQGAFGYTF.

The V and J genes are TRBV5-1 and TRBJ2-5; possibly TRBD1 for D (6 bases). With 8 bases removed from V and 2 bases from J, the gap between germline ends came to 13 bases. Looked up from germline, CDR1 is SGHRS and CDR2 is YFSETQ. The CDR3 spans 13 residues. As DNA, the CDR3 is TGCGCCAGGGCAGGGGCTGAACAAGAGACCCAGTACTTC. Protein: CARAGAEQETQYF.

This sequence joins TRBV6-4 and TRBJ2-7; D might be TRBD1 (5 bases). Germline V CDR1 and CDR2: MRHNA, SNTAGT. Trimming left V 6 bases short and J 5 bases short, with 8 bases between. This CDR3 is 11 amino acids long. The CDR3 here is CASSGQDEQYF. The CDR3, as DNA: TGTGCCAGCAGCGGACAAGACGAGCAGTACTTC.

This chain uses TRBV2 with TRBJ2-3, with 12 bases that match TRBD2. Germline-derived CDR1 and CDR2 are SNHLY and FYNNEI. CDR3 size: 16 residues. The J segment lost 3 bases and the V segment lost 3 bases, leaving 4 bases of the junction unmatched. The CDR3: CASSDSLAGGTDTQYF. DNA for the CDR3: TGTGCCAGCAGTGACTCTCTAGCGGGAGGGACAGATACGCAGTATTTT. The entire variable domain, with the rest obtained from reference TRBV2 and TRBJ2-3, is as follows: EPEVTQTPSHQVTQMGQEVILRCVPISNHLYFYWYRQILGQKVEFLVSFYNNEISEKSEIFDDQFSVERPDGSNFTLKIRSTKLEDSAMYFCASSDSLAGGTDTQYFGPGTRLTVL.

The CDR3 region is CASRAGDRRHEQYF. CDR3 coding DNA: TGTGCCAGCAGAGCTGGGGACAGGCGTCACGAGCAGTACTTC. This chain joins TRBV11-2 and TRBJ2-7; TRBD1 aligns across 8 bases. Unmatched junction bases numbered 9, after V lost 6 bases and J lost 5 bases. Per the germline V gene, CDR1 is SGHAT and CDR2 is FQNNGV. This CDR3 has 14 residues.